This T cell receptor beta chain stems from a study of OX40 agonist ivuxolimab in advanced cancers. Here immunoSEQ multiplex PCR was the method, and the copy in TCRdb shows in-frame clones only, minus some. The sample has 68,000 or so clones; about four fifths are singletons. This CDR3 region has 11 residues. From germline, CDR1 is SNHLY and CDR2 FYNNEI. V was trimmed by 4 bases and J by 6 bases, leaving 5 bases between them. The sample here was CD4+ or CD8+ T cells sorted from blood, taken in a trial of the OX40 agonist ivuxolimab. V is TRBV2 and J is TRBJ2-3; no definite D call. The sequence derives from an adult with an advanced solid tumor such as melanoma, head and neck, liver or kidney cancer. CDR3 residues: CASSVKDTQYF. CDR3 DNA: TGTGCCAGCAGTGTCAAGGATACGCAGTATTTT.